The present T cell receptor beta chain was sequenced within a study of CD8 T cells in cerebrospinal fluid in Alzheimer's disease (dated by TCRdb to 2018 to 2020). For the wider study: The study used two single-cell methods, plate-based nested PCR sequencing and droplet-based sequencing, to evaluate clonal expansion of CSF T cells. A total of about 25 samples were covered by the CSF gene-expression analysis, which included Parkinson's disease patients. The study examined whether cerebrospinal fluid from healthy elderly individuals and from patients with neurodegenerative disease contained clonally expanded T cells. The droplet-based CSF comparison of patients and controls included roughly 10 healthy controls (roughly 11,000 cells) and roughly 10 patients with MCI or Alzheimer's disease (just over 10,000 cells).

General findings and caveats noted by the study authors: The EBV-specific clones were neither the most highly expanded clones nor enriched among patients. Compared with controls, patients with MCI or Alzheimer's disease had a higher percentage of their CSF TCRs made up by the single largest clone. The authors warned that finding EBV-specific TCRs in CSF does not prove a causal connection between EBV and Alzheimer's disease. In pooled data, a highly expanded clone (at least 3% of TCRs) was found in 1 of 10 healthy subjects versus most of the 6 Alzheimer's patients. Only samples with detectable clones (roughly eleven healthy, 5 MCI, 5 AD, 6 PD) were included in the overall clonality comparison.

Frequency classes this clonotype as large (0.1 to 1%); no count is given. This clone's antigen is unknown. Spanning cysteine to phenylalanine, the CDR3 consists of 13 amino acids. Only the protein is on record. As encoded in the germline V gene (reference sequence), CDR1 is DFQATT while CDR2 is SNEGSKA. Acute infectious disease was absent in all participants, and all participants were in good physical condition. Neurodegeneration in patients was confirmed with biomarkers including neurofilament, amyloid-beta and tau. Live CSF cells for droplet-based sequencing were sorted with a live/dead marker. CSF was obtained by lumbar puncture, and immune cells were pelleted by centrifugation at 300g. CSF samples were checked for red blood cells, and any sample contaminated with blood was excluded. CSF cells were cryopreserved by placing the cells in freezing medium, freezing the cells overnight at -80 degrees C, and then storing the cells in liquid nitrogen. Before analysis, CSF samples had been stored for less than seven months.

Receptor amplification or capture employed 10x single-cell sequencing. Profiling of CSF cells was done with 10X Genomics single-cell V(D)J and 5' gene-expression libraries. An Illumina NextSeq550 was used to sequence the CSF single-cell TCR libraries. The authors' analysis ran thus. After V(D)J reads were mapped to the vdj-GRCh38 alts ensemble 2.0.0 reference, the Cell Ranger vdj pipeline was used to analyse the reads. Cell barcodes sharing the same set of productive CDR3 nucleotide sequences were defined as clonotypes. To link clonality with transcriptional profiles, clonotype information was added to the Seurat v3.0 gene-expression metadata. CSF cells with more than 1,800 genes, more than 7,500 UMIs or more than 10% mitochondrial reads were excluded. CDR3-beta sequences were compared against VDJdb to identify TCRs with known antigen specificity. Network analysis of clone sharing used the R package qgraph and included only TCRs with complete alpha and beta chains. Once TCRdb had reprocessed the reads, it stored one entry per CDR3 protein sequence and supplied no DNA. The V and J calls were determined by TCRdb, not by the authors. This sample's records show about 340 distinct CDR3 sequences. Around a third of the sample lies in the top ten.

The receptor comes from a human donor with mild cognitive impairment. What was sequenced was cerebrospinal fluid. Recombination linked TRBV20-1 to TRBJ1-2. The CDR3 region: CSAPLGPRGGYTF.